This T cell receptor beta chain was profiled in a study of blood T cell repertoires in COVID-19. Across the study: Italy, Spain and the United States were the sources of the convalescent and acute COVID-19 samples.

The CDR3 covers 16 residues. V shed 1 base and J shed 3 bases, with 16 bases lying between them. Germline lookup yields CDR1 SEHNR and CDR2 FQNEAQ (reference sequence). Method: immunoSEQ multiplex PCR; TCRdb's copy keeps in-frame clones and lacks some. Altogether about 100,000 clones are present, approximately 93% being singletons, with the ten largest covering about 0.89%. The V call is TRBV7-9, the J call TRBJ2-7, with D maybe TRBD1 (7 bases). This receptor was identified in a man aged 55 to 69 with acute or convalescent COVID-19. The sequencing input was peripheral blood. This chain's CDR3 is CASSLGGDRGHYEQYV. The CDR3 DNA sequence: TGTGCCAGCAGCTTAGGGGGGGACAGAGGACACTACGAGCAGTACGTC.